This TCR beta chain is from a study of blood T cells in healthy people across ages. A sample-barcoded 5' primer and a J-beta primer mix were used in a second PCR of about 6 to 12 cycles. CDR3-containing paired-end reads numbered at least 2.5 million in each sample. One entry per CDR3 protein, called by TCRdb with MiXCR from the 5' RACE reads. The sample yields about 500,000 distinct CDR3 sequences, about 25% seen once. Germline V gene data show CDR1 as DFQATT and CDR2 as SNEGSKA (reference sequence). This CDR3 spans 16 amino acids. Trimming stripped 5 bases from V and 6 bases from J, with 24 bases between. These data also featured in a second study, about T cells of mothers and their children. This second study notes: Thymic selection shapes TCR recombination output in related pairs, and it does so similarly in unrelated pairs.

The sequence was obtained from a boy aged 10-17 years in good health. The chain is built from TRBV20-1 and TRBJ2-3, with D perhaps given as TRBD1 or TRBD2 (5 bases each). Specimen: blood. The CDR3 nucleotides read TGCAGTGCTCCAACCTCCGGGACGGCTTATCAGGATACGCAGTATTTT. Translating gives CSAPTSGTAYQDTQYF.